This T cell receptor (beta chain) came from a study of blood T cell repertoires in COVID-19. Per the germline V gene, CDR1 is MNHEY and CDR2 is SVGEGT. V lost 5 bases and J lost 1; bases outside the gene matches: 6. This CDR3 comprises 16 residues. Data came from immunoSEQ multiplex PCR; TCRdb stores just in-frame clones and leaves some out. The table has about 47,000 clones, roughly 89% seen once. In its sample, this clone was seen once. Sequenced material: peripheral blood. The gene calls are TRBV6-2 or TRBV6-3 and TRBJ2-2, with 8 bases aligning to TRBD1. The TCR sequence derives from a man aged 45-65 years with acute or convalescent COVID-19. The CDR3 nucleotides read TGTGCCAGCAGTAAATCCGGGACAGGGAACACCGGGGAGCTGTTTTTT. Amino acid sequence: CASSKSGTGNTGELFF.